These 16 T cell receptor beta chains were all obtained from the same sample, sequenced in a study of T cell responses to AZD1222 COVID-19 vaccine. Generated by immunoSEQ multiplex PCR, the TCRdb table keeps only in-frame clones and is missing some. Here the sample spans about 78,000 clones, 80% to 85% being singletons. The specimen was peripheral blood, collected on day 0 of AZD1222 vaccination. Receptors were obtained from an adult in good health.

The rearrangement joins TRBV4-3 to TRBJ2-7; 10 bases fit TRBD2. Unmatched junction bases numbered 8, after V lost 0 bases and J lost 6 bases. CDR3 length: 16 residues. Germline V gives CDR1 LGHNA, CDR2 YSLEER. CDR3: CASSQDGAGGPGEQYF. The CDR3 DNA reads TGCGCCAGCAGCCAAGATGGAGCGGGGGGGCCTGGCGAGCAGTACTTC.

This chain uses TRBV12-5 with TRBJ1-4; D uncertain. Germline CDR1 and CDR2: LGHNT and FRNRAP. The CDR3 has 11 amino acids. The germline V and J ends were trimmed by 3 bases and 12 bases, with 8 bases remaining between them. Here the CDR3 DNA reads TGTGCTAGTGGTTTCCTAGGAGAACTGTTTTTT. This translates into CASGFLGELFF.

The chain carries TRBV28 and TRBJ2-4; 12 bases match TRBD2. There are 15 residues in the CDR3. Looked up from germline, CDR1 is MDHEN and CDR2 is SYDVKM. Trimming at V came to 6 bases and at J to 9 bases, leaving 9 bases not matched to a gene. The CDR3 reads CASSGGLAGGGIQYF. DNA of the CDR3: TGTGCCAGCAGCGGGGGACTAGCGGGCGGGGGCATTCAGTACTTC.

The rearrangement links TRBV14 to TRBJ2-5; no clear D gene. The germline V gene encodes CDR1 SGHDN and CDR2 FVKESK. Trimming took 0 bases from V and 0 from J, leaving 8 bases between them. This CDR3 is built from 15 residues. CDR3 sequence reads: CASSQDGRYQETQYF. CDR3 bases: TGTGCCAGCAGCCAAGATGGTCGGTACCAAGAGACCCAGTACTTC. Variable domain in full (rest from reference TRBV14 and TRBJ2-5): EAGVTQFPSHSVIEKGQTVTLRCDPISGHDNLYWYRRVMGKEIKFLLHFVKESKQDESGMPNNRFLAERTGGTYSTLKVQPAELEDSGVYFCASSQDGRYQETQYFGPGTRLLVL.

V usage is TRBV3-1 (or the pseudogene TRBV3-2) and J usage is TRBJ1-3; D is perhaps TRBD1 (5 bases). The CDR3 consists of 15 residues. V lost 5 bases and J lost 2, with 13 bases in between. Germline-derived CDR1 and CDR2 are LGHDT and YNNKEL (reference sequence). The CDR3: CASSGRLGAGNTIYF. The CDR3 DNA reads as TGTGCCAGCAGCGGTAGACTAGGGGCTGGAAACACCATATATTTT.

The chain recombines TRBV7-2 with TRBJ2-7; D not resolved. This CDR3 has 14 amino acids. The germline V gene has CDR1 SGHTA and CDR2 FQGNSA. Trimming removed 5 bases at V and 3 bases at J, with 14 bases between. The CDR3 nucleotides read TGTGCCAGCAGCGCCGGCGGAAGGAACTACGAGCAGTACTTC. It is translated as CASSAGGRNYEQYF.

The chain is built from TRBV10-3 and TRBJ2-1; 10 bases are a match to TRBD2. The CDR3 runs 15 residues. The junction had 4 bases not matched to a gene; V was cut back by 2 bases and J by 6 bases. CDR1 is ENHRY and CDR2 is SYGVKD in the germline V gene. The CDR3 reads CAISEEREGPNEQFF. The CDR3 DNA reads TGTGCCATCAGTGAGGAGCGGGAGGGCCCCAATGAGCAGTTCTTC.

J is TRBJ2-1 and V is TRBV7-2, with a possible D match to TRBD1 (6 bases). The CDR3 consists of 14 residues. Germline V gene lookup returns CDR1 SGHTA and CDR2 FQGNSA. Deletions cut 5 bases from V and 2 bases from J, with 10 bases between. The CDR3 reads CASSLRGTYNEQFF. In DNA form, the CDR3 reads TGTGCCAGCAGCCTCAGGGGTACCTACAATGAGCAGTTCTTC.

The chain joins TRBV27 to TRBJ1-5, with unresolved D. This CDR3 is built from 12 residues. V gave up 6 bases and J gave up 1 base, with 4 bases separating them. Germline loops: CDR1 MNHEY, CDR2 SMNVEV (reference sequence). The DNA of the CDR3 is TGTGCCAGCAGGGGGAGCAATCAGCCCCAGCATTTT. Translating it yields CASRGSNQPQHF.

This clone has only one observation. CDR3 region: CASSPEGGLGYGYTF. The DNA for the CDR3 is TGTGCCAGCTCACCGGAGGGGGGGCTTGGCTATGGCTACACCTTC. The chain carries TRBV18 and TRBJ1-2, with D perhaps matching TRBD1 (6 bases). Germline values: CDR1 KGHSH, CDR2 LQKENI. The CDR3 has 15 residues. V was trimmed by 3 bases and J by 4 bases, leaving 15 bases between them.

The chain links TRBV6-5 to TRBJ1-5; D remains ambiguous. Trimming pared 6 bases from V and 0 bases from J, leaving 9 bases between. Per the germline V gene, CDR1 is MNHEY and CDR2 is SVGAGI. This CDR3 spans 14 amino acids. The CDR3 bases are TGTGCCAGCAGGGCCTCAGGTAGCAATCAGCCCCAGCATTTT. This translates into CASRASGSNQPQHF.

The chain uses TRBV13 and TRBJ2-1; tentatively, D is TRBD1 (6 bases). Trimming shortened V by 1 base and J by 6 bases, and 13 bases separated the two germline ends. Germline CDR1 is PRHDT and CDR2 is FYEKMQ (reference sequence). The CDR3 covers 15 residues. CDR3 coding DNA: TGTGCCAGCAGCTTAGTACAGGGACGACTCAATGAGCAGTTCTTC. Its protein is CASSLVQGRLNEQFF. Looking up the rest from reference TRBV13 and TRBJ2-1 gives the full variable domain: AAGVIQSPRHLIKEKRETATLKCYPIPRHDTVYWYQQGPGQDPQFLISFYEKMQSDKGSIPDRFSAQQFSDYHSELNMSSLELGDSALYFCASSLVQGRLNEQFFGPGTRLTVL.

The chain links TRBV5-4 to TRBJ1-3; D call uncertain. Germline V lookup: CDR1 SGHNT, CDR2 YYREEE (reference sequence). This CDR3 is built from 17 residues. Trimming removed 4 bases from V and 0 bases from J, with 17 bases in between. The DNA for the CDR3 is TGTGCCAGCAGCCCCAGTGGTGGTACGTCCTCTGGAAACACCATATATTTT. This codes for CASSPSGGTSSGNTIYF.

This sequence joins TRBV4-2 and TRBJ1-2; tentative D call: TRBD1 (5 bases). Between the trimmed V and J ends, which lost 2 bases and 6 bases, there was a span of 16 bases. The CDR3 runs to 15 residues. Germline CDR1 LGHNA, CDR2 YNFKEQ. CDR3 DNA sequence: TGTGCCAGCAGCCAAAACCGGGCAGGGAGAGATGGCTACACCTTC. It translates to CASSQNRAGRDGYTF.

This clone was seen a few times. This sequence joins TRBV4-1 and TRBJ1-1, with 10 bases that match TRBD1. Trimming took 0 bases from V and 5 from J; bases not matched to a gene: 6. The CDR3 is made up of 16 amino acids. Germline lookup yields CDR1 MGHRA and CDR2 YSYEKL. The CDR3 spells CASSQEPGQGLTEAFF. CDR3 sequence (DNA): TGCGCCAGCAGCCAAGAACCGGGACAGGGGCTGACTGAAGCTTTCTTT.

The rearrangement uses TRBV9 and TRBJ2-7, with D uncertain. CDR1 is SGDLS and CDR2 is YYNGEE in the germline V gene. CDR3 length: 15 amino acids. The V end was cut by 4 bases, the J end by 0 bases, with 14 bases between. The CDR3 spells CASSQRATSSYEQYF. The CDR3 bases are TGTGCCAGCAGCCAACGGGCCACAAGCTCCTACGAGCAGTACTTC.